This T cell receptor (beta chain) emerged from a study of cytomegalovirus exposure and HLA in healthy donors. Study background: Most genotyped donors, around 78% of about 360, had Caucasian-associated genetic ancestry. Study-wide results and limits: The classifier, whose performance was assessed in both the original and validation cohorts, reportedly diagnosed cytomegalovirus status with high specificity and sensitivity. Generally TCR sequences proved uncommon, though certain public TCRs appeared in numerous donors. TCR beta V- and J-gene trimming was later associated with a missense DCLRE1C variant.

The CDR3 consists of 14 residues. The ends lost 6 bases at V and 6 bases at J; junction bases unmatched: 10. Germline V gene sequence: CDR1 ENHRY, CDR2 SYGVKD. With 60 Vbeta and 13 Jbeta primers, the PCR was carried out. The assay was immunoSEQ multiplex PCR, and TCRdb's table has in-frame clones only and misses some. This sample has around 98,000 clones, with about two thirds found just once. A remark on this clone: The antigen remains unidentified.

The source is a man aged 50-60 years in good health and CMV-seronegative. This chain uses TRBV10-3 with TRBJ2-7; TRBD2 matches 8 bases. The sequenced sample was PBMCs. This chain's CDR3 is CAIREGLDPSEQYF. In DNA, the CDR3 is TGTGCCATCAGGGAGGGACTAGATCCCTCCGAGCAGTACTTC.